The 15 T cell receptor beta chains listed next were all sequenced from one sample in a study of blood T cells in healthy people across ages. Then a second PCR, running roughly 7 to 11 cycles, was carried out with a sample-barcoded 5' primer and a J-beta primer mix. TCRdb re-derived calls from the 5' RACE reads in MiXCR, one entry per CDR3 protein. This sample has 870,000 or so distinct CDR3 sequences, with 29% found just once. The sequenced sample consisted of blood. Source of these receptors: a woman aged 80 or older in good health.

This clonotype came up a few times. V gene TRBV20-1 combines with J gene TRBJ2-5, with D possibly TRBD2 on 6 matching bases. Trimming shortened V by 7 bases and J by 4 bases, and 16 bases separated the two germline ends. The CDR3 is 13 amino acids. Germline-derived CDR1 and CDR2 are DFQATT and SNEGSKA (reference sequence). The CDR3: CSVPGLGGETQYF. Written as DNA, the CDR3 is TGCAGTGTTCCGGGACTTGGGGGAGAGACCCAGTACTTC.

This clonotype was found a few times. The V gene is TRBV6-2 or TRBV6-3, the J gene TRBJ1-1, with 7 bases lining up with TRBD1. With V trimmed by 6 bases and J by 0 bases, 7 bases remained unmatched. Germline assignment: CDR1 MNHEY and CDR2 SVGEGT. The CDR3 totals 15 residues. Here the CDR3 reads CASRPPTGLNTEAFF. The CDR3 bases are TGTGCCAGCAGACCACCGACAGGGCTGAACACTGAAGCTTTCTTT.

In its sample, this clonotype was seen many times. The CDR3 DNA reads as TGCGCCAGCAGCTCCGGGACAGGAGCCAGTATAAGTTGGGGCTACACCTTC. The encoded protein is CASSSGTGASISWGYTF. This chain connects TRBV5-1 to TRBJ1-2; TRBD1 matches 8 bases. V lost 3 bases to trimming and J lost 8 bases; unmatched junction nucleotides: 18. CDR3 size: 17 residues. Per the germline V gene, CDR1 is SGHRS and CDR2 is YFSETQ.

V is TRBV20-1 and J is TRBJ1-5, with D tentatively TRBD1 (5 bases). Per germline, CDR1 DFQATT and CDR2 SNEGSKA (reference sequence). CDR3 length equals 13 residues. V lost 2 bases to trimming and J lost 3 bases, with 8 bases between them. The CDR3 DNA is TGCAGTGCTAGACAGGACATCAATCAGCCCCAGCATTTT. Translation gives CSARQDINQPQHF.

The J gene is TRBJ1-2, the V gene TRBV7-9, with 9 bases matching TRBD1. Looked up from germline, CDR1 is SEHNR and CDR2 is FQNEAQ (reference sequence). V trimming: 5 bases; J trimming: 5 bases; junction bases outside the gene matches: 6. CDR3 length equals 14 residues. The CDR3 DNA reads TGTGCCAGCAGCCCGGAGACAGGGGGTTATGGCTACACCTTC. It yields the protein CASSPETGGYGYTF. The full variable domain, rest sourced from reference TRBV7-9 and TRBJ1-2, is DTGVSQNPRHKITKRGQNVTFRCDPISEHNRLYWYRQTLGQGPEFLTYFQNEAQLEKSRLLSDRFSAERPKGSFSTLEIQRTEQGDSAMYLCASSPETGGYGYTFGSGTRLTVV.

About this clonotype: Since a much larger clone is just one base distant, this may be a read error. The V call is TRBV20-1, the J call TRBJ2-1; 7 bases map to TRBD2. The J call is in doubt because the DNA end fits TRBJ2-7 better. The CDR3 contains 15 residues. Germline CDR1 is DFQATT and CDR2 is SNEGSKA (reference sequence). The chain's CDR3 is CSARVAGDPYNEQYF. The CDR3 nucleotides are TGCAGTGCTAGAGTGGCGGGGGACCCCTACAATGAGCAGTACTTC.

With regard to this clonotype: A much larger clone differs by one base, so this may be a read error. This rearrangement joins TRBV6-2 or TRBV6-3 to TRBJ2-4, with TRBD1 identical over 11 bases. TRBJ2-7 matches the DNA end more closely, so the J call is doubtful. The CDR3 is 14 amino acids. Germline loops: CDR1 MNHEY, CDR2 SVGEGT. CDR3: CTSRRTGGGYEQYF. Here the CDR3 DNA reads TGTACCAGCAGACGGACAGGGGGCGGCTACGAGCAGTACTTC.

The chain couples TRBV24-1 to TRBJ2-1; 11 bases are a match to TRBD2. Germline V CDR1 and CDR2: KGHDR, SFDVKD. CDR3 length: 16 residues. V was pared by 5 bases and J by 4 bases, with 6 bases of the junction left unmatched. The CDR3 protein is CATSAPGLAAYNEQFF. The CDR3 nucleotides are TGTGCCACCAGTGCCCCGGGACTAGCGGCATACAATGAGCAGTTCTTC.

This clonotype was seen ten or more times. This chain uses TRBV10-3 with TRBJ2-7; 15 bases align to TRBD2. V trimming: 3 bases; J trimming: 4 bases; junction bases outside the gene matches: 7. Germline values: CDR1 ENHRY, CDR2 SYGVKD. CDR3 size: 17 residues. CDR3: CAISDPLGLAGGYEQYF. In DNA form, the CDR3 reads TGTGCCATCAGTGACCCCCTGGGACTAGCGGGGGGTTACGAGCAGTACTTC.

This clonotype was found many times. CDR3 sequence: CATRHRGFTGANVLTF. The CDR3 DNA is TGTGCCACTCGCCACAGGGGATTTACTGGGGCCAACGTCCTGACTTTC. The rearrangement uses TRBV6-5 and TRBJ2-6; 7 bases agree with TRBD1. V lost 10 bases and J lost 2; bases outside the gene matches: 11. CDR1 is MNHEY, CDR2 SVGAGI, per germline. This CDR3 region has 16 residues.

This chain links TRBV20-1 with TRBJ1-5; D might be TRBD1 (5 bases). In germline, CDR1 is DFQATT, CDR2 SNEGSKA (reference sequence). V lost 6 bases and J 2 bases, leaving 14 bases between the germline ends. CDR3 length equals 14 residues. The CDR3 is CSARDDVRNQPQHF. CDR3 DNA sequence: TGCAGTGCCAGGGACGATGTACGCAATCAGCCCCAGCATTTT.

This clonotype was observed many times. This chain joins TRBV14 and TRBJ2-1; D not resolved. Judging by the DNA end, TRBJ2-7 fits better; the J call may be wrong. The germline CDR1 and CDR2 sequences are SGHDN and FVKESK. The CDR3 totals 13 residues. The CDR3 region has the DNA TGTGCCAGCAGCCTTTTCGCCAACAATGAGCAGTACTTC. It specifies CASSLFANNEQYF.

The chain uses TRBV20-1 and TRBJ2-7; D possibly matches TRBD1 or TRBD2 (5 bases each). CDR3 size: 13 residues. V was pared by 6 bases and J by 8 bases, with 20 bases between. Germline V gene data show CDR1 as DFQATT and CDR2 as SNEGSKA (reference sequence). The CDR3 region is CSAVRDGWNQQYF. CDR3 in DNA: TGCAGTGCGGTCCGGGACGGGTGGAATCAGCAGTACTTC.

This clonotype was detected a few times. The CDR3 protein is CASSLRTGGGEQYF. CDR3 DNA sequence: TGTGCCAGCAGCTTAAGGACAGGGGGCGGGGAGCAGTACTTC. The chain combines TRBV7-3 with TRBJ2-7; 11 bases fit TRBD1. The germline V gene encodes CDR1 SGHTA and CDR2 FQGTGA. The CDR3 covers 14 residues. With 1 base clipped from V and 7 bases from J, the junction kept 3 bases outside the gene matches.

The rearrangement links TRBV6-5 to TRBJ2-7; 8 bases match TRBD2. V gave up 4 bases and J gave up 6 bases; unmatched junction bases: 11. The CDR3 has 15 residues. Germline CDR1 reads MNHEY; CDR2 reads SVGAGI. The DNA of the CDR3 is TGTGCCAGCAGTTCGGGAGGGACGGCACTATGCGAGCAGTACTTC. It translates to CASSSGGTALCEQYF.